The TCR beta chain described here comes from a study of cytomegalovirus exposure and HLA in healthy donors. Study-level information: An early release of data contained approximately 80 million unique TCRs, which came from HLA-typed donors.

V was clipped by 5 bases and J by 1 base, with 15 bases between them. The CDR3 has 16 amino acids. CDR1 and CDR2 (germline): SSHAT, FNYEAQ (reference sequence). General study results and limits: Earlier results showed most TCR beta V segments being productive about 90% or about 30% of the time.

A multiplex PCR was run with 60 Vbeta primers and 13 Jbeta primers. Profiled with immunoSEQ multiplex PCR; TCRdb holds only in-frame clones, not every one. The sample holds under 100,000 clones, about three fifths seen once. In regard to this clone: Its antigen is undetermined.

This clonotype originated in a woman aged 25 to 45 in good health and CMV-seropositive. This sequence joins TRBV7-7 and TRBJ2-1; perhaps TRBD1 as D (6 bases). What was sequenced was PBMCs. CDR3 coding DNA: TGTGCCAGCAGCCCAGAGAAGGACAGTTCCTACAATGAGCAGTTCTTC. This gives the protein CASSPEKDSSYNEQFF.